Following are 2 T cell receptor beta chains from one sample sequenced in a study of blood T cells in healthy people across ages. A second PCR of roughly 7 to 11 cycles used a sample-barcoded 5' primer and a J-beta primer mix. TCRdb recomputed calls from the 5' RACE reads with MiXCR, one row per CDR3 protein. Here the sample spans 890,000 or so distinct CDR3 sequences, 55% to 65% being singletons. What was sequenced was blood. These receptors originate from a man aged 25-45 years in good health.

The chain has TRBV7-2 and TRBJ1-2; tentative D call: TRBD1 (5 bases). CDR1 is SGHTA and CDR2 is FQGNSA in the germline V gene. The CDR3 covers 15 residues. Trimming shortened V by 5 bases and J by 2 bases, and 15 bases separated the two germline ends. The CDR3 region has the DNA TGTGCCAGCAGCCCGGGACCTCTCCCAAACTATGGCTACACCTTC. Translation: CASSPGPLPNYGYTF.

The chain has TRBV2 and TRBJ2-7; D uncertain. The CDR3 spans 13 residues. The V gene lost 4 bases and the J gene lost 0 bases, with 7 bases spanning the gap. Germline V CDR1 and CDR2: SNHLY, FYNNEI. CDR3 amino acids: CASSGTVSYEQYF. The CDR3 bases are TGTGCCAGCAGTGGTACAGTCTCCTACGAGCAGTACTTC.